This is a list of T cell receptor beta chains from one sample in a study of T cells after yellow fever vaccination. From the 5' RACE reads, TCRdb called clonotypes with MiXCR, one entry per CDR3 protein. The sample gives about 340,000 distinct CDR3 sequences, under 15% of which show up once; 2.5% to 4% is in the top ten. The sequences come from CD4+ T cells sorted from PBMCs, collected 15 days after the yellow fever booster vaccination. The receptors originated from a man aged 18 to 30 who received the YFV17D yellow fever vaccine. Each CDR3 is given with its conserved first and last residue. The D gene is left open where the match is weak. The size entry is marked missing in some rows and otherwise reads once, few, many or a size class.

TRBJ1-2	TRBV6-4	-	TRBD1	TGTGCCAGCAGCGGGGACAGTAACTATGGCTACACCTTC	CASSGDSNYGYTF
TRBJ2-1	TRBV6-6	many	TRBD2	TGTGCCAGCAGTTACTCTCCTCCTAGCGGGGTGTACAATGAGCAGTTCTTC	CASSYSPPSGVYNEQFF
TRBJ2-2	TRBV4-2	-	TRBD1	TGTGCCAGCAGCCACACCACAGGGGAAGCGAACACCGGGGAGCTGTTTTTT	CASSHTTGEANTGELFF
TRBJ2-3	TRBV29-1	few	-	TGCAGCGTTGATTCCTTAAGTGGGACAGATACGCAGTATTTT	CSVDSLSGTDTQYF
TRBJ2-3	TRBV20-1	many	-	TGCAGTGCTAGAGTACGGACAGATACGCAGTATTTT	CSARVRTDTQYF
TRBJ1-5	TRBV5-4	-	-	TGTGCCAGCAGCTTGGCCCCCACAGGGAATCAGCCCCAGCATTTT	CASSLAPTGNQPQHF
TRBJ2-3	TRBV5-1	-	TRBD1	TGCGCCAGCAGCCCGGGACAGGGGGCCGGCACAGATACGCAGTATTTT	CASSPGQGAGTDTQYF
TRBJ2-3	TRBV4-2	few	TRBD1	TGTGCCAGCAGCCAGATGGACAGGGACGGAGATACGCAGTATTTT	CASSQMDRDGDTQYF
TRBJ2-5	TRBV27	few	-	TGTGCCAGCAGTCTCAGGGTACGGGAGACCCAGTACTTC	CASSLRVRETQYF
TRBJ2-2	TRBV12-3/TRBV12-4	few	TRBD1	TGTGCCAGCAGGGAAAACCGGGACAGTCACACCGGGGAGCTGTTTTTT	CASRENRDSHTGELFF
TRBJ2-1	TRBV12-3/TRBV12-4	few	-	TGTGCCAGCAGGACGCGCCCGATCAATGAGCAGTTCTTC	CASRTRPINEQFF
TRBJ2-1	TRBV20-1	-	TRBD2	TGCAGTGCTAGCCCCGGCGGACTAGCGGGTATTTCGCTCTTC	CSASPGGLAGISLF
TRBJ1-1	TRBV4-1	few	TRBD1	TGCGCCAGCAGCCACTCGGACAGGTACCAAACTGAAGCTTTCTTT	CASSHSDRYQTEAFF
TRBJ1-3	TRBV25-1	few	-	TGTGCCAGCAGTGACAGGTTGACTGGAAACACCATATATTTT	CASSDRLTGNTIYF
TRBJ1-1	TRBV18	-	TRBD1	TGTGCCAGCTCACTAGTGGACAGGGCCCGAGCTTTCTTT	CASSLVDRARAFF
TRBJ2-7	TRBV7-9	once	TRBD1	TGTGCCAGCAGCTTACAGGGGGTTGAGCAGTACTTC	CASSLQGVEQYF
TRBJ2-1	TRBV5-1	many	-	TGCGCCAGCAGCTTGGCGGGACTTGGGCAGTTCTTC	CASSLAGLGQFF
TRBJ1-1	TRBV21-1	few	-	TGTGCCAGCAGCAATTCTAGAACAGGTGAAGCTTTCTTT	CASSNSRTGEAFF
TRBJ2-7	TRBV7-6	few	-	TGTGCCAGGAAGACAGTCGCCTACGAGCAGTACTTC	CARKTVAYEQYF
TRBJ2-1	TRBV6-1	few	-	TGTGCCAGCAACAAAAATTGGGAAAGGGATGAGCAGTTCTTC	CASNKNWERDEQFF
TRBJ1-5	TRBV5-1	few	-	TGCGCCAACCACCGGACACGGGATCTATATCAGCCCCAGCATTTT	CANHRTRDLYQPQHF
TRBJ1-1	TRBV6-4	-	-	TGTGCCAGCAGTGAGGAGGGAATGAACACTGAAGCTTTCTTT	CASSEEGMNTEAFF
TRBJ2-5	TRBV10-3	few	-	TGTGCCATCAGCCTAGACAGCCAAGAGACCCAGTACTTC	CAISLDSQETQYF
TRBJ1-5	TRBV18	-	-	TGTGCCAGCTCACCGCGGGATCTCAATCAGCCCCAGCATTTT	CASSPRDLNQPQHF
TRBJ2-7	TRBV12-3/TRBV12-4	-	TRBD1	TGTGCCAGCAGCAGACCGGGACAGGGACGCTACGAGCAGTACTTC	CASSRPGQGRYEQYF
TRBJ2-2	TRBV3-1	-	-	TGTGCCAGCGCAATTAGTCCGAACACCGGGGAGCTGTTTTTT	CASAISPNTGELFF
TRBJ1-2	TRBV12-3/TRBV12-4	-	TRBD1	TGTGCCAGCAGTCATCGGGACAGGTCTCGTTATGGCTACACCTTC	CASSHRDRSRYGYTF
TRBJ2-2	TRBV4-2	few	-	TGTGCCAGCAGGCCTCTACCCACCGGGGAGCTGTTTTTT	CASRPLPTGELFF
TRBJ1-5	TRBV19	-	-	TGTGCCAGCGGACGGGGAGCCGATCAGCCCCAGCATTTT	CASGRGADQPQHF
TRBJ2-2	TRBV7-7	few	-	TGTGCCAGCAGCAAGACGGTCAGGGGTGACGGGGAGCTGTTTTTT	CASSKTVRGDGELFF
TRBJ1-1	TRBV4-1	few	-	TGCGCCAGCAGCCAGGGTCAGGGTCGGTGGACTGAAGCTTTCTTT	CASSQGQGRWTEAFF
TRBJ2-1	TRBV28	few	-	TGTGCCTCGAAGAGGCGACTGTCCTACAATGAGCAGTTCTTC	CASKRRLSYNEQFF
TRBJ1-5	TRBV6-6	-	-	TGTGCCAGCAGTTACTCCCGACAGATCAATCAGCCCCAGCATTTT	CASSYSRQINQPQHF
TRBJ2-5	TRBV6-7	few	TRBD1	TGTGCCAGCAGTTACGGTCGAGCGGGACAGGGTGAGGAGACCCAGTACTTC	CASSYGRAGQGEETQYF
TRBJ2-3	TRBV5-1	many	-	TGCGCCAGCAGCTTTGGCAGGGAGGCGGATACGCAGTATTTT	CASSFGREADTQYF
TRBJ2-7	TRBV29-1	few	TRBD1	TGCAGCGTTGAGGGACAGGGTTACGAGCAGTACTTC	CSVEGQGYEQYF
TRBJ1-5	TRBV20-1	-	TRBD1	TGCAGTGCTACCAGGGGGGTAGGGATCCGTATTCAGCCCCAGCATTTT	CSATRGVGIRIQPQHF
TRBJ1-4	TRBV27	few	-	TGTGCCAGCAGTTTATTTCCGGTTTCTAATGAAAAACTGTTTTTT	CASSLFPVSNEKLFF
TRBJ1-1	TRBV10-3	few	-	TGTGCCATCAGATCAAGGAACACTGAAGCTTTCTTT	CAIRSRNTEAFF
TRBJ2-4	TRBV29-1	few	-	TGCAGCGTTAAGTGGGTGTTGGCCAAAAACATTCAGTACTTC	CSVKWVLAKNIQYF
TRBJ2-2	TRBV12-3/TRBV12-4	-	-	TGTGCCAGCAGACCGGGACCGAACACCGGGGAGCTGTTTTTT	CASRPGPNTGELFF
TRBJ2-3	TRBV6-6	-	TRBD2	TGTGCCAGCAGTTACTCGGCTAGCGGGGGAAGGTCCGGCACAGATACGCAGTATTTT	CASSYSASGGRSGTDTQYF
TRBJ1-2	TRBV20-1	few	-	TGCAGTGCTCCTGGGCGGGGACTGAGCTATGGCTACACCTTC	CSAPGRGLSYGYTF
TRBJ2-7	TRBV12-3/TRBV12-4	few	-	TGTGCCAGCAGTTTATATCCCCCTGAGCAGTACTTC	CASSLYPPEQYF
TRBJ1-2	TRBV6-1	-	-	TGTGCCAGCAAGCCGGACAGTACCTATGGCTACACCTTC	CASKPDSTYGYTF
TRBJ1-3	TRBV7-9	many	-	TGTGCCAGCAGCTTAGCCCAGACGGAGCGGGACACCATATATTTT	CASSLAQTERDTIYF
TRBJ2-3	TRBV7-9	few	TRBD1	TGTGCCAGCAGCCAATGGGACAGGGACACAGATACGCAGTATTTT	CASSQWDRDTDTQYF
TRBJ1-2	TRBV20-1	few	-	TGCAGTGCTTTTACAGGAGGGGACTATGGCTACACCTTC	CSAFTGGDYGYTF
TRBJ2-3	TRBV12-3/TRBV12-4	few	TRBD1	TGTGCCAGCAGTTTAGACAGGGGTGCAGCAGATACGCAGTATTTT	CASSLDRGAADTQYF
TRBJ2-5	TRBV20-1	many	-	TGCAGTGCTAGGGGGGGTGCCTTACAAGAGACCCAGTACTTC	CSARGGALQETQYF
TRBJ2-3	TRBV7-9	few	-	TGTGCCAGCAGCCGTGGTGTGTATGTAGATACGCAGTATTTT	CASSRGVYVDTQYF
TRBJ2-2	TRBV7-2	many	-	TGTGCCAGCAGCTTCCGTCTGAACACCGGGGAGCTGTTTTTT	CASSFRLNTGELFF
TRBJ2-1	TRBV7-9	-	-	TGTGCCAGCGGGCTAGCCCAGTACAATGAGCAGTTCTTC	CASGLAQYNEQFF